Reported below is one T cell receptor beta chain. What it recognizes is unknown. CDR1 and CDR2 (germline): MNHEY, SVGAGI. The germline V and J ends were trimmed by 4 bases and 7 bases, with 11 bases remaining between them. The CDR3 runs to 13 residues. PCR used 60 Vbeta primers and 13 Jbeta primers. Assay used: immunoSEQ multiplex PCR; TCRdb lists only in-frame clones, some missing. The table lists 150,000 or so clones, 65% to 85% of them singletons. This entry comes from a study of cytomegalovirus exposure and HLA in healthy donors. Whole-study findings and limits: Equally common other TCR beta chains were less clonally expanded than HLA-associated ones, a later analysis found. Only CMV serostatus was available as immune exposure information.

This receptor was identified in a man younger than 30 in good health and CMV-seronegative. The chain joins TRBV6-5 to TRBJ1-5; tentatively, D is TRBD1 (5 bases). Specimen: PBMCs. The DNA of the CDR3 is TGTGCCAGCAGTTCGGTCTCAGGGCAGCCCCAGCATTTT. Translation: CASSSVSGQPQHF.